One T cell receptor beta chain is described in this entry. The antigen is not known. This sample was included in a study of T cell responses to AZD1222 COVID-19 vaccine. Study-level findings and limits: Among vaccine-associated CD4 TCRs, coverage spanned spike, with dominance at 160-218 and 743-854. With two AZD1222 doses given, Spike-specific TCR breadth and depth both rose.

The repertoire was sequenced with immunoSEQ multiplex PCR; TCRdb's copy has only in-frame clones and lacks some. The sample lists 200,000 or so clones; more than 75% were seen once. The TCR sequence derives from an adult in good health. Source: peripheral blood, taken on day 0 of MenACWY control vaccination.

CDR3 in DNA: TGTGCCAGCAGTTACTCGCGTGACAGGGAGGGCAATCAGCCCCAGCATTTT. Its translation: CASSYSRDREGNQPQHF. V usage is TRBV6-2 or TRBV6-3 and J usage is TRBJ1-5; 7 bases map to TRBD1. CDR1 is MNHEY, CDR2 SVGEGT, per germline. The CDR3 length is 17 residues. V lost 0 bases and J lost 2; bases outside the gene matches: 7.